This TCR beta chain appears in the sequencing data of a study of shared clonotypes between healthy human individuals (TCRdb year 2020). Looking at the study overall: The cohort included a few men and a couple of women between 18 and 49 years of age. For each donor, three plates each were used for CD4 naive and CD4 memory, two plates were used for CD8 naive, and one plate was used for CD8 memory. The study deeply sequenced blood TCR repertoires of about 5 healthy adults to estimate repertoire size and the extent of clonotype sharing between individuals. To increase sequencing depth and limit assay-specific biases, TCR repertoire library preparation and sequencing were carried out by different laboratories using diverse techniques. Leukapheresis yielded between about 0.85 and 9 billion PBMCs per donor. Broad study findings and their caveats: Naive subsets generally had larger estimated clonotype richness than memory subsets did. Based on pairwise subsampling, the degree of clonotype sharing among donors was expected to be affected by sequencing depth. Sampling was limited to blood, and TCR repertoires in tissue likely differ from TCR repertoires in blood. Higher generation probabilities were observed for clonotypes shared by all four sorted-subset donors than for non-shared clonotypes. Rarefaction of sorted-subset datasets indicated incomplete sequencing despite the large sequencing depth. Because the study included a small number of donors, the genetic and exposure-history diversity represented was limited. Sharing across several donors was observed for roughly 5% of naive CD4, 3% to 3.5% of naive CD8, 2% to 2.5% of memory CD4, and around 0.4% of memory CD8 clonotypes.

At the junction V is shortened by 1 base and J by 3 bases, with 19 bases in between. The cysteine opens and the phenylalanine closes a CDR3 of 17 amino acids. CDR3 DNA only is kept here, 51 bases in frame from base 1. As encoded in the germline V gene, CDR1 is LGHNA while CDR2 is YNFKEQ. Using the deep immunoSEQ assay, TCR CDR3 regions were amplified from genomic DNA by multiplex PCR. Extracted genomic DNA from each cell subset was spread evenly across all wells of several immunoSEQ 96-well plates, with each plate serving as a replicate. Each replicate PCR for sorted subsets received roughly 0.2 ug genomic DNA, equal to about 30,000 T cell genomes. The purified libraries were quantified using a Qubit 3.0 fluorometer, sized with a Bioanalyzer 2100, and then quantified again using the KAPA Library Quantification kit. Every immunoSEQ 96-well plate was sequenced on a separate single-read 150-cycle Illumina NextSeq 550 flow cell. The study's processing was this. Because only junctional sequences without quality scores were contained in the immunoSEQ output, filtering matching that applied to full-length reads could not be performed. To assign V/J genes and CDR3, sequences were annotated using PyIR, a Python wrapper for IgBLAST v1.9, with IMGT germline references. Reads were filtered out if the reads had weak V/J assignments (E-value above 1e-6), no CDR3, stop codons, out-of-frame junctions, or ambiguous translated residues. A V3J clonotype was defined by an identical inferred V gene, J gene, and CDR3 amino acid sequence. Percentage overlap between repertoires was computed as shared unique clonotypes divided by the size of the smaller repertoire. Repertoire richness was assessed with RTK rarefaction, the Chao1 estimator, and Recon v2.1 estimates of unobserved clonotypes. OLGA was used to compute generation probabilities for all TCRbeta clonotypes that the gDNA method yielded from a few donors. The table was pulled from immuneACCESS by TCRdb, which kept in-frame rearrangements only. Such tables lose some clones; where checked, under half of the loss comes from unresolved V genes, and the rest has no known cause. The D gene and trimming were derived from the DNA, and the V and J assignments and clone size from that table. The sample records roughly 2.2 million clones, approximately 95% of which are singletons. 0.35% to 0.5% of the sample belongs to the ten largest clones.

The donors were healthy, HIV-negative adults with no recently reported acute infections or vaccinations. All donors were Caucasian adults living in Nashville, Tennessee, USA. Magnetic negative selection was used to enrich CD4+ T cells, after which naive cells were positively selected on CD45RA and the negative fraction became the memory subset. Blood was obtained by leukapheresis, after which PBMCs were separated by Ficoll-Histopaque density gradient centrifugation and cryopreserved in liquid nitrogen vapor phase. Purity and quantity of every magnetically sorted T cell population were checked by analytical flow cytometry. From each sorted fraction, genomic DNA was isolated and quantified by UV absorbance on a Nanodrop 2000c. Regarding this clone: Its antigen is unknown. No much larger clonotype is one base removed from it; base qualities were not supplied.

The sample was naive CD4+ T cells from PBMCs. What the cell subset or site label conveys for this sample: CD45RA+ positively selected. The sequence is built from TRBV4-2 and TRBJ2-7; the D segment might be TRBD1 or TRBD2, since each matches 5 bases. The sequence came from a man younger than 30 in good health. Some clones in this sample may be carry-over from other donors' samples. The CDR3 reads CASSQGPGGGDSYEQYF. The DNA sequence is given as TGTGCCAGCAGCCAAGGTCCGGGTGGGGGAGACAGCTACGAGCAGTACTTC.